This TCR beta chain came from a study of a mutant IDH1 vaccine in newly diagnosed glioma. Background on the study: Vaccination was launched 4-6 weeks after radiotherapy alone, or with temozolomide cycles.

Generated by immunoSEQ multiplex PCR, the TCRdb table keeps only in-frame clones and is missing some. The sample has roughly 30,000 clones, around four fifths seen once. Study results and caveats: Pseudoprogression seemingly bore no relation to changes in top peripheral T cell clonotypes.

Time point indicated: week 35, safety follow-up. Topical imiquimod was applied with each vaccine dose, which held 300 ug of mutant IDH1 20-mer peptide. Patients came in for eight vaccinations, in weeks 1, 3, 5, 7, 11, 15, 19 and 23. As to this clone: Its antigen is still unknown.

Germline CDR1 and CDR2: MNHEY and SVGAGI. The CDR3 is 14 residues long. Trimming shortened V by 0 bases and J by 8 bases, and 11 bases separated the two germline ends. This chain joins TRBV6-5 and TRBJ2-1; D is uncertain. This TCR was recovered from a woman aged 40 to 50 with glioma. Specimen: PBMCs, collected from a glioma patient whose treatment included an IDH1 peptide vaccine. The CDR3 reads CASSYSIASDEQFF. Here the CDR3 DNA reads TGTGCCAGCAGTTACTCGATAGCAAGCGATGAGCAGTTCTTC.